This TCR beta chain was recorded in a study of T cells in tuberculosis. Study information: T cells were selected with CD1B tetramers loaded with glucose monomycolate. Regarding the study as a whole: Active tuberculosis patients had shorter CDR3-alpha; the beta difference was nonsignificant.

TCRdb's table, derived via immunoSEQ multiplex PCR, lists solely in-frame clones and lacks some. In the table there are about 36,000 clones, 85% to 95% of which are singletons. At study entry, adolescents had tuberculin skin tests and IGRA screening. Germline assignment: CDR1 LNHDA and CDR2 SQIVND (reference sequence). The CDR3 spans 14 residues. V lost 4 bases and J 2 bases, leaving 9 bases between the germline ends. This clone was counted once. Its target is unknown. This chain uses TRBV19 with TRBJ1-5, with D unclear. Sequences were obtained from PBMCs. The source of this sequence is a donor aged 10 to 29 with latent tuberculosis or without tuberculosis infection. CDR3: CASSRSEGNQPQHF. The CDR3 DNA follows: TGTGCCAGTAGTAGATCAGAGGGCAATCAGCCCCAGCATTTT.